This section outlines one T cell receptor (beta chain) sequence together with its context. This sample is part of a study of shared clonotypes between healthy human individuals. On the study more broadly: With ages of 18 to 49, the donors were a couple of women and a few men. The study used three CD4 naive, three CD4 memory, two CD8 naive and one CD8 memory plate per donor.

Germline V gives CDR1 MGHRA, CDR2 YSYEKL. The CDR3 is 14 amino acids. The V segment lost 4 bases and the J segment 2 bases; nucleotides outside the gene matches: 5. CD45RO negativity and positive selection for CCR7 defined naive CD8 cells, a population that excluded terminally differentiated effector memory CD45RA+ cells. When replicate PCRs were run on sorted subsets, they used approximately 0.2 ug DNA, some 33,000 T cell genomes. Source study methods: Filtering was not the same, since immunoSEQ gave junction-only sequences without quality scores. Profiling relied on immunoSEQ multiplex PCR, and the TCRdb table lists in-frame clones only, not all of them. The V and J calls and clone size come from that table; D and trimming were worked out from the DNA. Of around 2,000,000 clones listed, around 96% are singletons.

The sequenced sample was naive CD8+ T cells sorted from blood. The TCR sequence derives from a man between 18 and 29 years old in good health. The rearrangement links TRBV4-1 to TRBJ2-7; 7 bases are shared with TRBD1. The chain's CDR3 is CASSPWTGAYEQYF. The CDR3 bases are TGCGCCAGCAGCCCTTGGACAGGAGCCTACGAGCAGTACTTC.